Sequencing of this T cell receptor (beta chain) was carried out in a study of radiation and T cells in renal cell carcinoma. This table comes from immunoSEQ multiplex PCR, and its TCRdb copy is limited to in-frame clones, with some not included. There are around 20,000 clones in the sample; approximately 62% occur only once, and 30% to 35% lies in the top ten. Germline CDR1 and CDR2: SEHNR and FQNEAQ (reference sequence). This CDR3 region has 13 residues. Deletions cut 4 bases from V and 0 bases from J, with 6 bases between. Documented treatment: treatment-naive control, cytoreductive nephrectomy. This clonotype originated in a man between 45 and 60 years old with renal cell carcinoma. The chain has TRBV7-9 and TRBJ2-5; D is possibly TRBD2 (5 bases). Sequenced here: tumor tissue, sampled from a patient whose treatment was nephrectomy without radiotherapy. CDR3 bases: TGTGCCAGCAGCTCCGGGGACCAAGAGACCCAGTACTTC. It codes for CASSSGDQETQYF.